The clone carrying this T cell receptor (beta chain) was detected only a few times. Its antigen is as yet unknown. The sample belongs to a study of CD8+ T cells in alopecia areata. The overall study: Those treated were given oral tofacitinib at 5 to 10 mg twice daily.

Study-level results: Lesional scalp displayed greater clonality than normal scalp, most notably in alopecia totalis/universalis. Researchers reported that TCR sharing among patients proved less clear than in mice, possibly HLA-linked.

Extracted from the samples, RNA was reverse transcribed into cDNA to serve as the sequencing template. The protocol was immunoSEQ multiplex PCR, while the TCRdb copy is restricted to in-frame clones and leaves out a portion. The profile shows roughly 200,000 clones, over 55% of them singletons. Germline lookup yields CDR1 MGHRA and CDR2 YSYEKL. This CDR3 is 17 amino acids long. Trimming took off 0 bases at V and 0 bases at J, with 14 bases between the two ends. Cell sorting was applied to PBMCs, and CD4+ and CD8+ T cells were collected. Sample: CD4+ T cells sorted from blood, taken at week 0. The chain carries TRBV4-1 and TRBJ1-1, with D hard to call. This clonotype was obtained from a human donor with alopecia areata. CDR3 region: CASSQEIPGVLNTEAFF. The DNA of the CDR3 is TGCGCCAGCAGCCAAGAGATACCGGGTGTTTTGAACACTGAAGCTTTCTTT.